This record concerns one TCR beta chain sequence. The antigen is unknown. Points from the study as a whole: In terms of TCR gene usage, tumor memory CD4+ T cells clustered together with blood and lymph node memory CD4+ cells, as well as with lymph node naive CD4+ cells. Greatest tumor Treg TCR overlap was with tumor naive CD4+ cells.

The germline V gene encodes CDR1 SGHTA and CDR2 FQGNSA. This CDR3 has 16 amino acids. V dropped 5 bases and J dropped 5; count of bases not matched to a gene: 6. Treg sorting used a CD4+CD25+CD127-/low gate. Constant-region reverse primers amplified full-length variable regions, followed by semi-nested Nested Universal Primer A PCR. TCRdb fed the 5' RACE reads into MiXCR, producing one record per CDR3 protein. The sample yields 13,000 or so distinct CDR3 sequences, roughly 47% seen once. The sequence was obtained from a female donor with breast cancer. The chain has TRBV7-2 and TRBJ2-2; 12 nucleotides align to TRBD2. The sequenced sample consisted of tumor-infiltrating Tregs sorted from the breast tumor. DNA of the CDR3: TGTGCCAGCAGCAGGACTAGCGGGACACGAACCGGGGAGCTGTTTTTT. Amino acids: CASSRTSGTRTGELFF.